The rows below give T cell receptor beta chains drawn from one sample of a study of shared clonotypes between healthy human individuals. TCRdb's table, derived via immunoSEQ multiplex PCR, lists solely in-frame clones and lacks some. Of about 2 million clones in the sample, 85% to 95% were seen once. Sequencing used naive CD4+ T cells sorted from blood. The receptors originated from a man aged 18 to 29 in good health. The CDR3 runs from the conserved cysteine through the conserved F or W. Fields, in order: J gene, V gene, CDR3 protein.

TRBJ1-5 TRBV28 CASSLWDPPRSNQPQHF
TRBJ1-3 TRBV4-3 CASSHGLGTGNEYTIYF
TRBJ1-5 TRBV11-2 CASSLARNQPQHF
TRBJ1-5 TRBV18 CASSDRDQPQHF
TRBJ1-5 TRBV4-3 CASSQEARGGNQPQHF
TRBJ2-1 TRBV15 CATSIASGNNEQFF
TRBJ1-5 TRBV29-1 CSVLVSGDQPQHF
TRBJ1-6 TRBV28 CASVQGLNSPLHF
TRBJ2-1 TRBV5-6 CASSHKLGEAYNEQFF
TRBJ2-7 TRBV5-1 CASSREGHPSSYEQYF
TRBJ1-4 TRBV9 CASSVSATNEKLFF
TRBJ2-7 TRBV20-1 CSAYRDFLVF
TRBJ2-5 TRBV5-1 CASSLETSGRGETQYF
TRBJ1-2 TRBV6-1 CASSEYTGYGYTF
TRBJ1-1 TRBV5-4 CASSLSRAGTEAFF
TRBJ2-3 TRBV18 CASSPGLSGGATDTQYF
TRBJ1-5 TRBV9 CASSVEVGTGGSYSNQPQHF
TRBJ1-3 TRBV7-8 CASSSGQTGNTIYF
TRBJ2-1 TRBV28 CASFAGLAGSYNEQFF
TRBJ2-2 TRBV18 CASSPRQGQDGELFF
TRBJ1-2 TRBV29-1 CSVESAVYGYTF
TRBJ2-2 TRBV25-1 CASSEYWTGGSTGELFF
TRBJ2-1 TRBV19 CASSILGQSHNEQFF
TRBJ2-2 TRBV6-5 CASSYGHSVGELFF
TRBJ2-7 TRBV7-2 CASSSGTITYEQYF
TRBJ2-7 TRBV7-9 CASSFEGRIYEQYF
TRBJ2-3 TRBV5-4 CASSPGTSGKTDTQYF
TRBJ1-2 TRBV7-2 CASSNPGQGGF
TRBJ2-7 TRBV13 CASSLRLTSYEQYF
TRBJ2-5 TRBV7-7 CASSLPFRETQYF
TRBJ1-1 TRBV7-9 CASSLAGGQGTEAFF
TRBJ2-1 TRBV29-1 CSVELPRRPFSEQFF
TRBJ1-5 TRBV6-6 CASSYGTGGNQPQHF
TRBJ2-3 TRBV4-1 CASSQGTGVSDTQYF
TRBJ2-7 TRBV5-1 CASNSGMPYEQYF
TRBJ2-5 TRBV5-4 CASSTSRSGRTETQYF
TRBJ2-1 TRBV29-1 CSVGGSYNEQFF
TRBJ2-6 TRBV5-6 CASSLGGKIPGAGANVLTF
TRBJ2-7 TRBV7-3 CASSLGSGDEYF
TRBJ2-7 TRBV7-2 CASSLEQGYEQYF
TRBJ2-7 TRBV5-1 CASSMTNPYEQYF
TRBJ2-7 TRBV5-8 CASSWNVIGGGNEQYF
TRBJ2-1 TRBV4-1 CASSQVEAGGGNEQFF
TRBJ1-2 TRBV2 CASNTGAPGWSGYTF
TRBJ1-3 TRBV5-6 CASSPRAFSGNTIYF